The 2 T cell receptor beta chains below come from one sample, sequenced in a study of CD8 T cells in Susac syndrome. The RNA, about 0.5 to 1 ug, was put through reverse transcription using random hexamers. TCRdb called the immunoSEQ multiplex PCR reads again in MiXCR, with one record for every CDR3 protein. The sample shows about 120,000 distinct CDR3 sequences, about 95% of them seen only once. The sequenced material came from CD4+ T cells from PBMCs. These receptors came from a human donor in good health.

The chain links TRBV6-2 or TRBV6-3 to TRBJ2-5; D ambiguous. V lost 7 bases and J lost 0, with 12 bases in between. CDR3 length: 14 amino acids. The V gene's germline CDR1 is MNHEY and CDR2 SVGEGT. CDR3 protein: CASTVTMDQETQYF. The CDR3 DNA follows: TGTGCCAGCACTGTTACCATGGACCAAGAGACCCAGTACTTC.

The V gene is TRBV7-3, the J gene TRBJ2-7, with a tentative D call TRBD2 (6 bases). The CDR3 runs to 17 residues. Germline assignment: CDR1 SGHTA and CDR2 FQGTGA. The germline V and J ends were trimmed by 5 bases and 6 bases, with 26 bases remaining between them. CDR3 sequence: CASSPNIPGLGSAEQYF. The DNA for the CDR3 is TGTGCCAGCAGCCCCAATATTCCGGGACTGGGCTCTGCCGAGCAGTACTTC.